The T cell receptor beta chain under discussion was sequenced for a study of metastatic and nonmetastatic thyroid tumors. About the research overall: Malignant and benign thyroid patients had repertoires compared in peripheral blood and tumor or nodule tissue.

This clone was found many times. The target antigen is unknown. Nobody among the patients had been given any treatment before thyroid surgery. In the source study's methods: What underpinned the distant-metastasis classifier for papillary thyroid cancer was the set of CDR3 differences across clinicopathological groups. TCRdb reprocessed the PCR reads via MiXCR. TCRdb, not the original authors, processed these V and J calls. The sample includes more than 35,000 clones, 15% to 20% seen only once; the top ten take about 6.6%. General study points: The reported finding was significantly higher TCR beta diversity in malignant thyroid tumors relative to benign nodules, in blood and tumor.

The V gene's germline CDR1 is MGHRA and CDR2 YSYEKL. Trimming left V 5 bases short and J 2 bases short, with 13 bases between. The length of the CDR3 is 14 residues. Sequenced sample: blood. The chain employs TRBV4-1 and TRBJ2-7; D is possibly TRBD1 or TRBD2 (6 bases each). This clonotype originated in a male donor with papillary thyroid cancer or a benign thyroid nodule (not recorded which). Some clones in this sample may be carry-over from other donors' samples. Written as DNA, the CDR3 is TGCGCCAGCAGCTGGGCAGGGGAGGCCTACGAGCAGTACTTC. Protein sequence: CASSWAGEAYEQYF.